Listed below are T cell receptor beta chains from one sample, sequenced in a study of naive and memory T cell subsets. TCRdb fed the 5' RACE reads into MiXCR, producing one record per CDR3 protein. The sample consists of tens of thousands of distinct CDR3 sequences, around 8% of them appearing once. The receptors stem from a female donor in good health. Both conserved end residues are part of each CDR3. Fields, in order: clone size, J gene, CDR3 length, D gene, V gene, CDR3 DNA, CDR3 protein. The D gene is left open where the match is weak. The size of a clone is reported for some rows only, either as once, few or many, or as a class for expanded clones.

size: -
J: TRBJ2-5
length: 16
D: -
V: TRBV5-1
DNA: TGCGCCAGCAGCTTGGGTCCAGGGGATGGCCAGGAGACCCAGTACTTC
CDR3: CASSLGPGDGQETQYF

size: -
J: TRBJ2-3
length: 15
D: -
V: TRBV20-1
DNA: TGCAGTGCTAAAAGAGGCGGCGGAGACTCAGATACGCAGTATTTT
CDR3: CSAKRGGGDSDTQYF

size: few
J: TRBJ2-1
length: 17
D: TRBD2
V: TRBV12-5
DNA: TGTGCTAGTGGTTTGGACCAAACTAGCGGCTCCTACAATGAGCAGTTCTTC
CDR3: CASGLDQTSGSYNEQFF

size: -
J: TRBJ2-3
length: 16
D: -
V: TRBV11-2
DNA: TGTGCCAGCAGCTTAGCGGGGGGCCCCCCAGTTGATACGCAGTATTTT
CDR3: CASSLAGGPPVDTQYF

size: many
J: TRBJ2-4
length: 14
D: TRBD2
V: TRBV28
DNA: TGTGCCAGCCGAACTAGCGGGAGATTTAACATTCAGTACTTC
CDR3: CASRTSGRFNIQYF

size: many
J: TRBJ1-5
length: 13
D: -
V: TRBV30
DNA: TGTGCCTGGAGTGTACAGGGCAATCAGCCCCAGCATTTT
CDR3: CAWSVQGNQPQHF

size: many
J: TRBJ2-3
length: 14
D: -
V: TRBV12-3/TRBV12-4
DNA: TGTGCCAGCAGTCATGGGGGGCCCACAGATACGCAGTATTTT
CDR3: CASSHGGPTDTQYF

size: few
J: TRBJ2-7
length: 15
D: TRBD2
V: TRBV5-1
DNA: TGCGCCAGCAGCCGATTCCGGGACTATCCCTACGAGCAGTACTTC
CDR3: CASSRFRDYPYEQYF

size: many
J: TRBJ1-1
length: 14
D: -
V: TRBV7-3
DNA: TGTGCCAGCAGCTTAAACCACGGGAACACTGAAGCTTTCTTT
CDR3: CASSLNHGNTEAFF

size: -
J: TRBJ2-5
length: 13
D: TRBD2
V: TRBV6-5
DNA: TGTGCCAGCAGCCTGACTAGCATGAAGACCCAGTACTTC
CDR3: CASSLTSMKTQYF

size: few
J: TRBJ2-3
length: 14
D: TRBD1
V: TRBV11-2
DNA: TGTGCCAGCAGCTTAGGGGACAGACCAGATACGCAGTATTTT
CDR3: CASSLGDRPDTQYF

size: many
J: TRBJ2-1
length: 12
D: -
V: TRBV3-1
DNA: TGTGCCAGCAGCCCCTCATACAATGAGCAGTTCTTC
CDR3: CASSPSYNEQFF

size: many
J: TRBJ2-7
length: 14
D: -
V: TRBV18
DNA: TGTGCCAGCTCCAATGCTAGGGGACCCTACGAGCAGTACTTC
CDR3: CASSNARGPYEQYF

size: many
J: TRBJ1-3
length: 13
D: -
V: TRBV7-2
DNA: TGTGCCAGCAGCTCCGACAGAGGAAACACCATATATTTT
CDR3: CASSSDRGNTIYF

size: many
J: TRBJ2-7
length: 16
D: TRBD2
V: TRBV28
DNA: TGTGCCAGCAGTTTAGCCGGGACTAGCGGGAGGGGGGAGCAGTACTTC
CDR3: CASSLAGTSGRGEQYF

size: few
J: TRBJ2-3
length: 18
D: TRBD2
V: TRBV5-4
DNA: TGTGCCAGCAGCTCACTAGCGGGAAGGCTCTCTAGCACAGATACGCAGTATTTT
CDR3: CASSSLAGRLSSTDTQYF

size: many
J: TRBJ1-1
length: 10
D: -
V: TRBV20-1
DNA: TGCAGTGCTTCGAACACTGAAGCTTTCTTT
CDR3: CSASNTEAFF

size: few
J: TRBJ1-2
length: 12
D: -
V: TRBV3-1
DNA: TGTGCCAGCAACGACAGGAACTATGGCTACACCTTC
CDR3: CASNDRNYGYTF

size: -
J: TRBJ2-2
length: 16
D: TRBD2
V: TRBV3-1
DNA: TGTGCCAGCAGAAGATATAGCGGGGGGTTTACCGGGGAGCTGTTTTTT
CDR3: CASRRYSGGFTGELFF

size: -
J: TRBJ2-3
length: 16
D: -
V: TRBV7-2
DNA: TGTGCCAGCAGCTTAAGTCCAGGGCCCAACACAGATACGCAGTATTTT
CDR3: CASSLSPGPNTDTQYF

size: medium-sized
J: TRBJ2-5
length: 11
D: -
V: TRBV29-1
DNA: TGCAGCGTTGAAGACCAAGGGACCCAGTACTTC
CDR3: CSVEDQGTQYF

size: -
J: TRBJ2-6
length: 16
D: -
V: TRBV5-1
DNA: TGCGCCAGCAGCTGGGAAGGAGGATCTGGGGCCAACGTCCTGACTTTC
CDR3: CASSWEGGSGANVLTF

size: many
J: TRBJ1-6
length: 14
D: -
V: TRBV7-9
DNA: TGTGCCAGCAGCTTAGGAGGTAGACGGTCACCCCTCCACTTT
CDR3: CASSLGGRRSPLHF

size: many
J: TRBJ2-7
length: 13
D: TRBD2
V: TRBV28
DNA: TGTGCCAGCCACGAGGGACTAGCGACCGAGCAGTACTTC
CDR3: CASHEGLATEQYF

size: -
J: TRBJ1-4
length: 15
D: TRBD1
V: TRBV7-9
DNA: TGTGCCAGCAGCACCGGGACAGCCTCAAATGAAAAACTGTTTTTT
CDR3: CASSTGTASNEKLFF

size: -
J: TRBJ2-3
length: 15
D: -
V: TRBV27
DNA: TGTGCCAGCAGGCCTTGGGACGGAACCACAGATACGCAGTATTTT
CDR3: CASRPWDGTTDTQYF

size: -
J: TRBJ2-1
length: 17
D: TRBD2
V: TRBV20-1
DNA: TGCAGTGCAAGCCAACTAGCGGGGGGGCCAGGCTACAATGAGCAGTTCTTC
CDR3: CSASQLAGGPGYNEQFF

size: -
J: TRBJ2-7
length: 16
D: -
V: TRBV28
DNA: TGTGCCAGCAGTCCTGGTGGGGGGCTAAGCTCCTACGAGCAGTACTTC
CDR3: CASSPGGGLSSYEQYF

size: once
J: TRBJ2-1
length: 11
D: -
V: TRBV3-1
DNA: TGTGCCAGCAGCCAAACTGTGGAGCAGTTCTTC
CDR3: CASSQTVEQFF

size: many
J: TRBJ2-2
length: 14
D: -
V: TRBV20-1
DNA: TGCAGTGTATCTGCCTCGGCGAACACCGGGGAGCTGTTTTTT
CDR3: CSVSASANTGELFF

size: few
J: TRBJ2-7
length: 14
D: TRBD1
V: TRBV18
DNA: TGTGCCAGCTCACCACGGGACAGCCGAGCCGAGCAGTACTTC
CDR3: CASSPRDSRAEQYF

size: many
J: TRBJ2-3
length: 17
D: TRBD2
V: TRBV20-1
DNA: TGCAGTGCTAGAGATCAAAGCGGGGGATTTTTCACAGATACGCAGTATTTT
CDR3: CSARDQSGGFFTDTQYF

size: few
J: TRBJ2-3
length: 17
D: -
V: TRBV5-6
DNA: TGTGCCAGCAGCTTGGGCGTAGGGGCTACTAGCACAGATACGCAGTATTTT
CDR3: CASSLGVGATSTDTQYF

size: -
J: TRBJ2-1
length: 15
D: TRBD2
V: TRBV19
DNA: TGTGCCAGTAGTATATTCCTAGCGGGGGTCGATGAGCAGTTCTTC
CDR3: CASSIFLAGVDEQFF

size: few
J: TRBJ1-1
length: 16
D: -
V: TRBV27
DNA: TGTGCCAGCAAAACCCCGGACGCTCGCGGTGGGGCTGAAGCTTTCTTT
CDR3: CASKTPDARGGAEAFF

size: many
J: TRBJ1-2
length: 14
D: -
V: TRBV7-9
DNA: TGTGCCAGCAGCTTACCGGGGTATGAGGATGGCTACACCTTC
CDR3: CASSLPGYEDGYTF

size: few
J: TRBJ2-1
length: 13
D: -
V: TRBV4-1
DNA: TGCGCCAGCAGCCGGACAGACTACAATGAGCAGTTCTTC
CDR3: CASSRTDYNEQFF

size: few
J: TRBJ1-2
length: 15
D: TRBD1
V: TRBV7-6
DNA: TGTGCCAGCAGCTTATCATTCACAGGGGTACATGGCTACACCTTC
CDR3: CASSLSFTGVHGYTF

size: few
J: TRBJ1-4
length: 14
D: -
V: TRBV19
DNA: TGTGCCAGTAACTCGGGAGAGGGAGAAGGAAAACTGTTTTTT
CDR3: CASNSGEGEGKLFF

size: -
J: TRBJ1-2
length: 17
D: TRBD1
V: TRBV6-1
DNA: TGTGCCAGCAGTGAAGCGGACAGGGCCCGTCCTAGGTATGGCTACACCTTC
CDR3: CASSEADRARPRYGYTF

size: -
J: TRBJ2-3
length: 15
D: -
V: TRBV30
DNA: TGTGCCTGGAGTGCCTTAGGGGGGAGCACAGATACGCAGTATTTT
CDR3: CAWSALGGSTDTQYF

size: -
J: TRBJ2-1
length: 16
D: -
V: TRBV28
DNA: TGTGCCAGCAGCCTGCCGGGGACAGCGGGTAACAATGAGCAGTTCTTC
CDR3: CASSLPGTAGNNEQFF

size: -
J: TRBJ2-1
length: 18
D: TRBD2
V: TRBV4-2
DNA: TGTGCCAGCAGCCAAGACGCACAAAGCGGGAGGGCCGAGAATGAGCAGTTCTTC
CDR3: CASSQDAQSGRAENEQFF

size: -
J: TRBJ2-3
length: 17
D: TRBD1
V: TRBV19
DNA: TGTGCCAGTAGTATAGATGGAGTCGGGACAGGGAGAGATACGCAGTATTTT
CDR3: CASSIDGVGTGRDTQYF

size: -
J: TRBJ2-7
length: 17
D: TRBD2
V: TRBV6-6
DNA: TGTGCCAGCAGTTACTCGATGACTAGCGAGCTGCCCTACGAGCAGTACTTC
CDR3: CASSYSMTSELPYEQYF

size: -
J: TRBJ2-3
length: 14
D: TRBD1
V: TRBV12-3/TRBV12-4
DNA: TGTGCCAGCAGTTTTGGGACAGGTACAGATACGCAGTATTTT
CDR3: CASSFGTGTDTQYF

size: few
J: TRBJ2-7
length: 12
D: -
V: TRBV18
DNA: TGTGCCAGCTCACCTGACGGGGGCGAGCAGTACTTC
CDR3: CASSPDGGEQYF

size: few
J: TRBJ1-1
length: 16
D: -
V: TRBV19
DNA: TGTGCCAGTAGTATAGATCTATGGACGTCGAACACTGAAGCTTTCTTT
CDR3: CASSIDLWTSNTEAFF

size: -
J: TRBJ2-5
length: 14
D: -
V: TRBV29-1
DNA: TGCAGCGTTGAAGGTCTCCAGAATGATGAGACCCAGTACTTC
CDR3: CSVEGLQNDETQYF

size: few
J: TRBJ1-6
length: 14
D: -
V: TRBV7-8
DNA: TGTGCCAGCAGCTTCGAGGTTCAAGGTTCACCCCTCCACTTT
CDR3: CASSFEVQGSPLHF

size: few
J: TRBJ2-7
length: 13
D: -
V: TRBV6-2/TRBV6-3
DNA: TGTGCCAGCAGTTCCAGGGATTACTACGAGCAGTACTTC
CDR3: CASSSRDYYEQYF

size: few
J: TRBJ1-6
length: 15
D: -
V: TRBV3-1
DNA: TGTGCCAGCAGCCATCGGGCCTTGGGGGATTCACCCCTCCACTTT
CDR3: CASSHRALGDSPLHF

size: many
J: TRBJ1-1
length: 15
D: -
V: TRBV20-1
DNA: TGCAGTGCTATCCATGGCGGACACAGGGCCACTGAAGCTTTCTTT
CDR3: CSAIHGGHRATEAFF

size: -
J: TRBJ1-2
length: 14
D: TRBD1
V: TRBV6-1
DNA: TGTGCCAGCAGTGAATGGGGACAGGGGTCTGGCTACACCTTC
CDR3: CASSEWGQGSGYTF

size: -
J: TRBJ2-5
length: 17
D: TRBD2
V: TRBV6-6
DNA: TGTGCCAGCAGTTACTCGGTTAGCGGGTACCCCCAAGAGACCCAGTACTTC
CDR3: CASSYSVSGYPQETQYF

size: few
J: TRBJ2-3
length: 16
D: -
V: TRBV7-3
DNA: TGTGCCAGCAGCTTAACCGGGGGAATTCAGAGGGATACGCAGTATTTT
CDR3: CASSLTGGIQRDTQYF

size: -
J: TRBJ1-2
length: 15
D: TRBD1
V: TRBV20-1
DNA: TGCAGTGCTAGAGAGGGACAGGAATTTTGGCGGGGCTACACCTTC
CDR3: CSAREGQEFWRGYTF